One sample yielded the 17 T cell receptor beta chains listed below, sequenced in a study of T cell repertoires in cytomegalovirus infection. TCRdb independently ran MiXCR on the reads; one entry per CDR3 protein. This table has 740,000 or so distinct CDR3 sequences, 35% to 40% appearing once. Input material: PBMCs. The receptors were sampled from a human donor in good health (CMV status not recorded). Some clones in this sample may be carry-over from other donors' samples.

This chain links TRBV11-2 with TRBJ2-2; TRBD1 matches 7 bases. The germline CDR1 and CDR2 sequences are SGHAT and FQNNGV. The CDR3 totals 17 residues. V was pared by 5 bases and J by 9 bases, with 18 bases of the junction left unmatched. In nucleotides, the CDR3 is TGTGCCAGCAGCACCAGCTTCACAGGGGAACCATGGCGGGAGCTGTTTTTT. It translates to CASSTSFTGEPWRELFF.

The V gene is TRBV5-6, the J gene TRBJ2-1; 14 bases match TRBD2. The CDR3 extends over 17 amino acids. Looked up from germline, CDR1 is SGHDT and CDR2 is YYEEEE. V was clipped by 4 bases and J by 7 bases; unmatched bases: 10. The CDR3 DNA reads TGTGCCAGCAGCCGACTAGCGGGAGGGCGTCATGGGAATGAGCAGTTCTTC. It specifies CASSRLAGGRHGNEQFF.

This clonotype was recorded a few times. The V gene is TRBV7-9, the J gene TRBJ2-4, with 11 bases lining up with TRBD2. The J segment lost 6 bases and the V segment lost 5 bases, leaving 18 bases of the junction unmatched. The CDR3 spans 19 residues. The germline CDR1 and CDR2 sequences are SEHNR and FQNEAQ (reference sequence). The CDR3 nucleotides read TGTGCCAGCAGCCCCCGGACTAGCGGGTCTCCACCCGGGGGAAACATTCAGTACTTC. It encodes CASSPRTSGSPPGGNIQYF.

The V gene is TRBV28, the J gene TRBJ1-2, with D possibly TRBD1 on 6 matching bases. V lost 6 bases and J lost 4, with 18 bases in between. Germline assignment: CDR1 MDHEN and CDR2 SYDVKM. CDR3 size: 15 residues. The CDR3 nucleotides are TGTGCCAGCAGCCCCCCCGTGACAGGCGGCTATGGCTACACCTTC. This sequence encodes CASSPPVTGGYGYTF.

CDR3 in amino acids: CASSYAATYEQYF. The CDR3 nucleotides are TGTGCCAGCAGTTACGCGGCTACCTACGAGCAGTACTTC. The rearrangement joins TRBV6-5 to TRBJ2-7; no reliable D call. CDR1 and CDR2 from the germline V gene are MNHEY and SVGAGI. The CDR3 sequence is 13 residues long. The ends were cut back, 2 bases at V and 2 bases at J, with 7 bases in the middle.

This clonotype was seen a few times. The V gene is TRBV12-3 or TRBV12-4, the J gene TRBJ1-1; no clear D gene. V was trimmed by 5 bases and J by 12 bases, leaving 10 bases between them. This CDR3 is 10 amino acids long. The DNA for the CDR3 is TGTGCCAGCAGTACGAAATTGACTTTCTTT. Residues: CASSTKLTFF.

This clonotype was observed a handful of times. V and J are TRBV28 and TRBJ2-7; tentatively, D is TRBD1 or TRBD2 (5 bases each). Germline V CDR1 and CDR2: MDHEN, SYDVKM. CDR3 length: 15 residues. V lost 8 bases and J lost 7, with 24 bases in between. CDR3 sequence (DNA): TGTGCCAGCGGATCAGACTTAAAGGGGACGAAAGAGCAGTACTTC. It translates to CASGSDLKGTKEQYF. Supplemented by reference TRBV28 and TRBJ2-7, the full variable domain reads DVKVTQSSRYLVKRTGEKVFLECVQDMDHENMFWYRQDPGLGLRLIYFSYDVKMKEKGDIPEGYSVSREKKERFSLILESASTNQTSMYLCASGSDLKGTKEQYFGPGTRLTVT.

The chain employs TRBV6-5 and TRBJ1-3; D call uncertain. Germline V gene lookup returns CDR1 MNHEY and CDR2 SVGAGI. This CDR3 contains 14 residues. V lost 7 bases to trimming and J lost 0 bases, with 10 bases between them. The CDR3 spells CASKRSRSGNTIYF. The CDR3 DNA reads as TGTGCCAGCAAACGTTCCCGCTCTGGAAACACCATATATTTT.

DNA of the CDR3: TGTGCCATCAATACTGACAACGTCCTGACTTTC. Translating it yields CAINTDNVLTF. The chain has TRBV10-3 and TRBJ2-6, with D unresolved. This CDR3 region has 11 residues. Germline lookup yields CDR1 ENHRY and CDR2 SYGVKD. Trimming cost V 7 bases and J 9 bases, with 7 bases left between them.

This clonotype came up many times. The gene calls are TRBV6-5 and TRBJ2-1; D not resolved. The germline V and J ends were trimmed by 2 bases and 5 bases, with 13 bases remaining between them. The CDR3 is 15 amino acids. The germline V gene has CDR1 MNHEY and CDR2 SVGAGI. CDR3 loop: CASSYAFSLDNEQFF. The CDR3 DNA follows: TGTGCCAGCAGTTACGCTTTCAGTTTAGACAATGAGCAGTTCTTC.

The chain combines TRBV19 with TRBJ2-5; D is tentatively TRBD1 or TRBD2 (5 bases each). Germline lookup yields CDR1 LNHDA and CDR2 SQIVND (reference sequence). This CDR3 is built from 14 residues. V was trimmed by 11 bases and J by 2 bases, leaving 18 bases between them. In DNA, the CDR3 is TGTGCCGGTCACCGGGACCATCAACAAGAGACCCAGTACTTC. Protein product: CAGHRDHQQETQYF.

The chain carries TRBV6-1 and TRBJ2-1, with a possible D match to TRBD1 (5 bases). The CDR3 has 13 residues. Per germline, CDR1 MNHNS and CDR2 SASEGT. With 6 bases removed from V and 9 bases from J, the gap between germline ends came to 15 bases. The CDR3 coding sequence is TGTGCCAGCAGGAGCAGGGCAGTCGGTGAGCAGTTCTTC. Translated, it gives CASRSRAVGEQFF.

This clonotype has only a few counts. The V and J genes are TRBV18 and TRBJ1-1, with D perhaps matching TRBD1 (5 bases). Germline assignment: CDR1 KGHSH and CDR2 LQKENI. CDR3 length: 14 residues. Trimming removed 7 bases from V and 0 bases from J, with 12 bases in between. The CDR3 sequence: CASYSGLLNTEAFF. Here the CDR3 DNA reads TGTGCCAGCTATTCGGGACTCCTGAACACTGAAGCTTTCTTT. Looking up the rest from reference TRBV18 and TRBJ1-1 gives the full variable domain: NAGVMQNPRHLVRRRGQEARLRCSPMKGHSHVYWYRQLPEEGLKFMVYLQKENIIDESGMPKERFSAEFPKEGPSILRIQQVVRGDSAAYFCASYSGLLNTEAFFGQGTRLTVV.

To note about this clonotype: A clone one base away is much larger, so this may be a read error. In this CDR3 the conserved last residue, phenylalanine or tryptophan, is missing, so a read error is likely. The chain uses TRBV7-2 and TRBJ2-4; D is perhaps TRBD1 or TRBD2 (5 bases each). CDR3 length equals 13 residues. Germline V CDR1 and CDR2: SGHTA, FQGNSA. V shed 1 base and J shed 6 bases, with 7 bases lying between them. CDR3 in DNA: TGTGCCAGCAGCTTAGGTGGGGGAAACATTCAGTACTTA. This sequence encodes CASSLGGGNIQYL.

CDR3 sequence reads: CASTDRGGSSPLHF. The CDR3 DNA reads as TGTGCCAGCACCGACAGGGGAGGCAGTTCACCCCTCCACTTT. The chain uses TRBV19 and TRBJ1-6; 8 nucleotides align to TRBD1. The CDR3 is 14 residues long. Germline loops: CDR1 LNHDA, CDR2 SQIVND (reference sequence). The J segment lost 9 bases and the V segment lost 9 bases, leaving 10 bases of the junction unmatched. The whole variable domain, remainder taken from reference TRBV19 and TRBJ1-6, is DGGITQSPKYLFRKEGQNVTLSCEQNLNHDAMYWYRQDPGQGLRLIYYSQIVNDFQKGDIAEGYSVSREKKESFPLTVTSAQKNPTAFYLCASTDRGGSSPLHFGNGTRLTVT.

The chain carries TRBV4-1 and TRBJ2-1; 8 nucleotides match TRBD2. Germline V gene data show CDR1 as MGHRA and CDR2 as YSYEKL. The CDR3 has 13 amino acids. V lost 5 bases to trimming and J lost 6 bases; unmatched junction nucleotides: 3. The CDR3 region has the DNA TGCGCCAGCAGCTCTAGCGGGCTCAATGAGCAGTTCTTC. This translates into CASSSSGLNEQFF.

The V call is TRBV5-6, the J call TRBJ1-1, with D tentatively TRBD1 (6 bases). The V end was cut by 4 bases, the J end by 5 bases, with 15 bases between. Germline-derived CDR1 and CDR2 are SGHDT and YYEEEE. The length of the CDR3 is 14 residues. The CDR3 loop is CASSPGALETEAFF. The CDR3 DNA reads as TGTGCCAGCAGCCCGGGGGCGTTGGAGACTGAAGCTTTCTTT.